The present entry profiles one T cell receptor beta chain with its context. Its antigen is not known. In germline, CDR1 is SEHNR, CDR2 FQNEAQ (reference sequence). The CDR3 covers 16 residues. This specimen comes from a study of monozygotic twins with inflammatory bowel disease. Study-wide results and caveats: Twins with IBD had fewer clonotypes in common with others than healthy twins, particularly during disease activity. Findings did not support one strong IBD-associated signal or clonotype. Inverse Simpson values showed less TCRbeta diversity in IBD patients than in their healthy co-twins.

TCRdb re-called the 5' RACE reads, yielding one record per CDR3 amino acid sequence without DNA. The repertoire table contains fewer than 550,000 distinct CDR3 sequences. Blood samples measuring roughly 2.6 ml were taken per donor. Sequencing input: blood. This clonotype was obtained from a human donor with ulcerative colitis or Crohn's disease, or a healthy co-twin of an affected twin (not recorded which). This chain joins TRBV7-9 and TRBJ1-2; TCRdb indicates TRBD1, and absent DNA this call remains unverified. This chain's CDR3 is CASRQTRGQGSSGYTF.